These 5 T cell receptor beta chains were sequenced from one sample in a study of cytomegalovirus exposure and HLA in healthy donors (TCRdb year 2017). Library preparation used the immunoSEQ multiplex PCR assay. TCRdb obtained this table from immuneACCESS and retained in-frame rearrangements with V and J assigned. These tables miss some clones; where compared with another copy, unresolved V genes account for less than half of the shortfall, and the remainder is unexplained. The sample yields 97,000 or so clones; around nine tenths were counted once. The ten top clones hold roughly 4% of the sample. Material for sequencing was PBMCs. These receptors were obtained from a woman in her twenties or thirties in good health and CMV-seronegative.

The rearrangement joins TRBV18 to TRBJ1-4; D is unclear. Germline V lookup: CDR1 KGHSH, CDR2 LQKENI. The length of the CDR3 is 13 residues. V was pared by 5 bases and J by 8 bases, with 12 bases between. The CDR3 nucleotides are TGTGCCAGCTCATCGCCGACAAGCGAAAAACTGTTTTTT. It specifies CASSSPTSEKLFF. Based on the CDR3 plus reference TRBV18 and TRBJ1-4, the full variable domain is NAGVMQNPRHLVRRRGQEARLRCSPMKGHSHVYWYRQLPEEGLKFMVYLQKENIIDESGMPKERFSAEFPKEGPSILRIQQVVRGDSAAYFCASSSPTSEKLFFGSGTQLSVL.

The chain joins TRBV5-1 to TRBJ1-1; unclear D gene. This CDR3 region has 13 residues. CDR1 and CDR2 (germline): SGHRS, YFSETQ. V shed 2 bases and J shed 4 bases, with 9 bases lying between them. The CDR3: CASSLESSTEAFF. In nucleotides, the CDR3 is TGCGCCAGCAGCTTAGAGAGCTCCACTGAAGCTTTCTTT.

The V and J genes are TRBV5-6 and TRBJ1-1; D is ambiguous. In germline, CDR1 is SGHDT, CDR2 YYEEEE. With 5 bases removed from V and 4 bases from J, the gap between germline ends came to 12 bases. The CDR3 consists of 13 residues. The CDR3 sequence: CASRTYPGTEAFF. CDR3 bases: TGTGCCAGCAGGACGTACCCGGGCACTGAAGCTTTCTTT.

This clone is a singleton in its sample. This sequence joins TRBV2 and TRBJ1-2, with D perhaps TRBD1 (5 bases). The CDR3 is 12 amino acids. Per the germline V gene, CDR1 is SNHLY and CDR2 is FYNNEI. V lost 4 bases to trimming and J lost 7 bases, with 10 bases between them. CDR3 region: CASSGGDFGYTF. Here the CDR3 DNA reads TGTGCCAGCAGTGGAGGGGACTTTGGCTACACCTTC.

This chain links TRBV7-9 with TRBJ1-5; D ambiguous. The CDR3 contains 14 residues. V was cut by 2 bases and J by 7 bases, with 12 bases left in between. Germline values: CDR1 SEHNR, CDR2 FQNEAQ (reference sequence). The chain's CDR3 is CASSLMGPGQPQHF. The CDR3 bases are TGTGCCAGCAGCTTAATGGGCCCGGGACAGCCCCAGCATTTT. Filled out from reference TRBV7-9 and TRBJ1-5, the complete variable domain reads DTGVSQNPRHKITKRGQNVTFRCDPISEHNRLYWYRQTLGQGPEFLTYFQNEAQLEKSRLLSDRFSAERPKGSFSTLEIQRTEQGDSAMYLCASSLMGPGQPQHFGDGTRLSIL.